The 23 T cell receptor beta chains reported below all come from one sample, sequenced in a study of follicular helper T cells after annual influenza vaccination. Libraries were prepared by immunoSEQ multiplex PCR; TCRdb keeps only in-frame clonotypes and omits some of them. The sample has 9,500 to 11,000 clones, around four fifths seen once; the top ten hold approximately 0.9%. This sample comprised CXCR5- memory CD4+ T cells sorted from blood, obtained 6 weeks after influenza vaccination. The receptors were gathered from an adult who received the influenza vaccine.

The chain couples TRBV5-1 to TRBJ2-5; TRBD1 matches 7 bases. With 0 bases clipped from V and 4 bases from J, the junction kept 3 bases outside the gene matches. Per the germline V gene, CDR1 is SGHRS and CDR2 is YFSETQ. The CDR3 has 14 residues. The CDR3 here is CASSLGQGLETQYF. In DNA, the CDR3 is TGCGCCAGCAGCTTGGGACAGGGATTAGAGACCCAGTACTTC.

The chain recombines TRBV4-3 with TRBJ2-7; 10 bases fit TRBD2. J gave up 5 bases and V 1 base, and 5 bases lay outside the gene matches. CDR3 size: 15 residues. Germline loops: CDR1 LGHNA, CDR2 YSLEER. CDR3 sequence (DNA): TGCGCCAGCAGCCAAGGGGCTAGCGGGAGTAACGAGCAGTACTTC. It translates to CASSQGASGSNEQYF.

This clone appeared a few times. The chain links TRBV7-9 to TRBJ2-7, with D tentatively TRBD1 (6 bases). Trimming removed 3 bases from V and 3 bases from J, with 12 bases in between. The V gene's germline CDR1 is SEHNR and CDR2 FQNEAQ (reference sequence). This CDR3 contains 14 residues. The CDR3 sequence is CASSFSRGSYEQYF. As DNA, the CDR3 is TGTGCCAGCAGCTTCTCCAGGGGTAGCTACGAGCAGTACTTC.

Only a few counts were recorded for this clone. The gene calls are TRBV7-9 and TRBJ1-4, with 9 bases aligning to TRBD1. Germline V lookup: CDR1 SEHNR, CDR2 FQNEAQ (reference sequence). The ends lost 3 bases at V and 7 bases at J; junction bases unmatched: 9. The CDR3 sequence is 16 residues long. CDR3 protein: CASSFNSGTGSEKLFF. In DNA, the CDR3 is TGTGCCAGCAGCTTCAATTCCGGGACAGGGTCTGAAAAACTGTTTTTT.

Here the CDR3 reads CASSLDRLSGNTIYF. CDR3 nucleotide sequence: TGTGCCAGCAGCTTGGACAGGCTCTCTGGAAACACCATATATTTT. The chain joins TRBV7-9 to TRBJ1-3, with 7 positions matching TRBD1. Per the germline V gene, CDR1 is SEHNR and CDR2 is FQNEAQ (reference sequence). CDR3 length: 15 residues. V was pared by 3 bases and J by 0 bases, with 2 bases of the junction left unmatched.

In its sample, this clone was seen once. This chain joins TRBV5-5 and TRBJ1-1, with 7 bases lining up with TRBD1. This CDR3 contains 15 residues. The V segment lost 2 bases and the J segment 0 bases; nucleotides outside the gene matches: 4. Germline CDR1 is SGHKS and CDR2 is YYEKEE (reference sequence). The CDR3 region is CASSFLGGLNTEAFF. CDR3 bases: TGTGCCAGCAGCTTCTTAGGGGGCCTGAACACTGAAGCTTTCTTT.

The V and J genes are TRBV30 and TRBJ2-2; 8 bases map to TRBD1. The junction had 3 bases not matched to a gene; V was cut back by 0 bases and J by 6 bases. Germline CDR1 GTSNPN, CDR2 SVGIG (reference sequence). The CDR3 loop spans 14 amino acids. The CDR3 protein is CAWSVTGGSGELFF. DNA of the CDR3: TGTGCCTGGAGTGTCACAGGGGGATCCGGGGAGCTGTTTTTT.

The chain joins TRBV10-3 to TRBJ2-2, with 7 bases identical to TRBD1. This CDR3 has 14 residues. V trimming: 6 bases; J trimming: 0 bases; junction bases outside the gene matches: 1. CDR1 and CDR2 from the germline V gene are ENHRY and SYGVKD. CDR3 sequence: CAIRTGPNTGELFF. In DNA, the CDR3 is TGTGCCATCAGGACAGGGCCGAACACCGGGGAGCTGTTTTTT.

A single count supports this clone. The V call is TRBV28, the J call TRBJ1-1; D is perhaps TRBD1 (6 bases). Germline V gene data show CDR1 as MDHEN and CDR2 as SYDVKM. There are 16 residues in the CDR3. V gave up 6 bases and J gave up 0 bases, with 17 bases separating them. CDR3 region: CASSLKGGSMNTEAFF. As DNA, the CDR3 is TGTGCCAGCAGCCTGAAGGGGGGCAGCATGAACACTGAAGCTTTCTTT.

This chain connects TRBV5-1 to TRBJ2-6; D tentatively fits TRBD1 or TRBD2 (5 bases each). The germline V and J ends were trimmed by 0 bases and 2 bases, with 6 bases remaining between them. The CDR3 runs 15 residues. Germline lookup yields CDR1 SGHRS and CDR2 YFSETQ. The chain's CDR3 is CASSLVGAGANVLTF. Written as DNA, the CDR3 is TGCGCCAGCAGCTTGGTGGGGGCTGGGGCCAACGTCCTGACTTTC.

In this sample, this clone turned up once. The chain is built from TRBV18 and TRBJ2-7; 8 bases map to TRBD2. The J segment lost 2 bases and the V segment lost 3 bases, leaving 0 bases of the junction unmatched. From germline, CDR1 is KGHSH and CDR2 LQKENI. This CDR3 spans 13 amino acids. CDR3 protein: CASSPSGAYEQYF. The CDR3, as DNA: TGTGCCAGCTCACCTAGCGGGGCCTACGAGCAGTACTTC.

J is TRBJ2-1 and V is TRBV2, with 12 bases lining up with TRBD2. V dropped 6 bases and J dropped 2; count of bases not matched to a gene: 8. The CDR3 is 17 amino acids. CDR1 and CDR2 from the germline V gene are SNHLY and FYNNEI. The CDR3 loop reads CASRGTLAGGPYNEQFF. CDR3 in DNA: TGTGCCAGCAGAGGAACTCTAGCGGGGGGGCCCTACAATGAGCAGTTCTTC.

DNA for the CDR3: TGTGCCAGCAGTGAACCGTATAGGCATAGCACAGATACGCAGTATTTT. Its protein is CASSEPYRHSTDTQYF. V is TRBV6-1 and J is TRBJ2-3; D unclear. CDR1 and CDR2 from the germline V gene are MNHNS and SASEGT. The CDR3 consists of 16 residues. V was pared by 2 bases and J by 0 bases, with 12 bases between.

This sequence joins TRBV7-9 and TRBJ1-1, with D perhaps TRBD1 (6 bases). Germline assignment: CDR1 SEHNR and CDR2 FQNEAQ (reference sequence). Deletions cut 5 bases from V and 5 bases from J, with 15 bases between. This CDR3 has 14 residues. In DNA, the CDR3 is TGTGCCAGCAGCCAACAGGGAAGCTTGACTGAAGCTTTCTTT. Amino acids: CASSQQGSLTEAFF.

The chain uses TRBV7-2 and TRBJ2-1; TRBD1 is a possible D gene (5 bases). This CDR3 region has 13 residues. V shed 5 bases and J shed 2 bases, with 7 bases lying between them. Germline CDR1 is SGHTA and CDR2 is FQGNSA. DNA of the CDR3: TGTGCCAGCAGCCTGACAGCCTACAATGAGCAGTTCTTC. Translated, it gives CASSLTAYNEQFF.

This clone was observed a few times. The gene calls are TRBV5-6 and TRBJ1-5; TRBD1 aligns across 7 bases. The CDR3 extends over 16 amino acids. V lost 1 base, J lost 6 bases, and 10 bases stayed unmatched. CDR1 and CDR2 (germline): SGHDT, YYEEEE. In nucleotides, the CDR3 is TGTGCCAGCAGCTTGAGGACAGGAGGGACCGGTCAGCCCCAGCATTTT. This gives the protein CASSLRTGGTGQPQHF.

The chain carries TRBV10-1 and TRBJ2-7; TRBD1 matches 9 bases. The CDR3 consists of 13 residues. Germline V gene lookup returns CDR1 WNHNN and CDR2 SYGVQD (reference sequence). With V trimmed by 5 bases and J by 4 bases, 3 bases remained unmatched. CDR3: CASSTGQGYEQYF. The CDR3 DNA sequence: TGCGCCAGCAGTACGGGACAGGGATACGAGCAGTACTTC.

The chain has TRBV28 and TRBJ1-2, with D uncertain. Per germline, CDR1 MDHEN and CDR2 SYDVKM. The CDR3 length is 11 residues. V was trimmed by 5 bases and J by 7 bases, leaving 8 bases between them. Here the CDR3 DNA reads TGTGCCAGCAGTCTAGAGGGTGGCTACACCTTC. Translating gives CASSLEGGYTF.

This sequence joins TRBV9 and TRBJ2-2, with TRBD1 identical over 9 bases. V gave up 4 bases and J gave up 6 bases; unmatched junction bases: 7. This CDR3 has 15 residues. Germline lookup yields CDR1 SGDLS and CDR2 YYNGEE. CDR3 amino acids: CASSLGTGRSGELFF. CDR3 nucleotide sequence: TGTGCCAGCAGCTTAGGGACAGGGAGGTCCGGGGAGCTGTTTTTT.

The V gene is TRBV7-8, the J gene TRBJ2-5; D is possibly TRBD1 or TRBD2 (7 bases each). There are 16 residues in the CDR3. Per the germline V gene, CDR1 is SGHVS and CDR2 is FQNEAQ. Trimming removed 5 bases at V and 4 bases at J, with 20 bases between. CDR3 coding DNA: TGTGCCAGCAGCCCACAGTACGACAGGGAGGGAGAGACCCAGTACTTC. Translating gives CASSPQYDREGETQYF.

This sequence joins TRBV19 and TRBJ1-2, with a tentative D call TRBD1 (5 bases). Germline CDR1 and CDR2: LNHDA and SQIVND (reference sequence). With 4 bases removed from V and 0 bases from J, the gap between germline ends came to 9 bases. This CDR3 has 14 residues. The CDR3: CASSTTATNYGYTF. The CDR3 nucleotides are TGTGCCAGTAGTACGACAGCCACTAACTATGGCTACACCTTC.

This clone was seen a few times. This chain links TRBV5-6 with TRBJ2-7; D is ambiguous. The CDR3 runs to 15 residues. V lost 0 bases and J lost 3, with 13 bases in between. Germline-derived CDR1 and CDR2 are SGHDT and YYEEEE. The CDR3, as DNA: TGTGCCAGCAGCTTGGGGCGGCCACCTAACTACGAGCAGTACTTC. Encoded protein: CASSLGRPPNYEQYF.

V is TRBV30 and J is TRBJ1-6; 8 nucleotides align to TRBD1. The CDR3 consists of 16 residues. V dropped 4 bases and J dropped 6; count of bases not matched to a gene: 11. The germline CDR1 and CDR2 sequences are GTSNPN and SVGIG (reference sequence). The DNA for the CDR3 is TGTGCCTGGACTCGGGGGACAGGACTGAGTAATTCACCCCTCCACTTT. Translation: CAWTRGTGLSNSPLHF.